Listed below are T cell receptor beta chains from one sample, sequenced in a study of T cell responses to AZD1222 COVID-19 vaccine. Method: immunoSEQ multiplex PCR; TCRdb's copy keeps in-frame clones and lacks some. The data show 100,000 to 150,000 clones, with around 90% seen just once and 5% to 7.5% held by the top ten. The specimen comprised peripheral blood, sampled on day 0 of AZD1222 vaccination. The receptors shown here come from an adult in good health. CDR3s include the opening cysteine and the closing phenylalanine or tryptophan. A D gene is named only where the DNA matches it firmly. Size is omitted from some rows. Given values are once, few, many or a class for expanded clones.

CDR3 DNA,CDR3 protein,V gene,clone size,J gene,D gene
TGTGCCAGCAGCCCTTCTGGGGGGGATCAAGAGACCCAGTACTTC,CASSPSGGDQETQYF,TRBV2,NA,TRBJ2-5,TRBD2
TGTGCCAGCAGCTTGGCGCGTACTGAGGCCGATGAGCAGTTCTTC,CASSLARTEADEQFF,TRBV5-6,NA,TRBJ2-1,NA
TGCAGCGTTGAAGAAACGACGGGGCGGCCCCAGCATTTT,CSVEETTGRPQHF,TRBV29-1,NA,TRBJ1-5,NA
TGCAGCGTGCAGGGCGCTGAAGCTTTCTTT,CSVQGAEAFF,TRBV29-1,NA,TRBJ1-1,NA
TGTGCCAGCAGCCAAGGTCTAGAACAGGCCAATGGCTACACCTTC,CASSQGLEQANGYTF,TRBV3-1/TRBV3-2,NA,TRBJ1-2,NA
TGCGCCAGATTGGATGTACGGAACACTGAAGCTTTCTTT,CARLDVRNTEAFF,TRBV10-1,NA,TRBJ1-1,NA
TGCGCCAGCAGCCAAGTGGGAACGGGGGGGGGAAACACCATATATTTT,CASSQVGTGGGNTIYF,TRBV4-1,NA,TRBJ1-3,NA
TGTGCCAGCAGTGAATCGGGCAGGAGAGGCTACACCTTC,CASSESGRRGYTF,TRBV25-1,NA,TRBJ1-2,NA
TGTGCCAGCACCGGGGGGGGCAGGGGGTTGTTCGGCTACACCTTC,CASTGGGRGLFGYTF,TRBV6-5,NA,TRBJ1-2,TRBD1
TGTGCCAGCGGCTCCGGCGGGAGTGAAAAACTGTTTTTT,CASGSGGSEKLFF,TRBV2,NA,TRBJ1-4,NA
TGCAGCGTTGAATCGCGTCCCACAGCGAAGAACACTGAAGCTTTCTTT,CSVESRPTAKNTEAFF,TRBV29-1,NA,TRBJ1-1,NA
TGTGCCATCAGTGGGGACAGGGACCACGAGCAGTACTTC,CAISGDRDHEQYF,TRBV10-3,NA,TRBJ2-7,TRBD1
TGTGCCAGCAGCTACCAGATACAGGGGACTGAAGCTTTCTTT,CASSYQIQGTEAFF,TRBV5-4,NA,TRBJ1-1,TRBD1
TGTGCCAGCAGTTTATGGACAGGGGAGACGATGGATGAGCAGTTCTTC,CASSLWTGETMDEQFF,TRBV7-9,NA,TRBJ2-1,TRBD1
TGTGCCAGCAGCCCCCGGGGGGAAAACTATGGCTACACCTTC,CASSPRGENYGYTF,TRBV6-5,NA,TRBJ1-2,NA
TGCGCCAGCAGCTTTGAGGACAGGTTGGGCACTGAAGCTTTCTTT,CASSFEDRLGTEAFF,TRBV5-1,NA,TRBJ1-1,TRBD1
TGCGCCAGCAGCTTGAGCCCCCCGCGCAACGAGCAGTACTTC,CASSLSPPRNEQYF,TRBV5-1,NA,TRBJ2-7,NA
TGTGCCAGCAAGGATCCTATCAGATATGGCTACACCTTC,CASKDPIRYGYTF,TRBV6-5,few,TRBJ1-2,NA
TGTGCCATCAGTGAGGACGGGACAGGGGCCAACTATGGCTACACCTTC,CAISEDGTGANYGYTF,TRBV10-3,NA,TRBJ1-2,TRBD1
TGTGCCAGCAGGGGCAGGGGATATGGCTACACCTTC,CASRGRGYGYTF,TRBV28,NA,TRBJ1-2,NA
TGTGCCAGCAGCGTAGTGGTGTTAAACACTGAAGCTTTCTTT,CASSVVVLNTEAFF,TRBV9,NA,TRBJ1-1,NA
TGTGCCAGCAGTCCCGAGGGCCAGACACCCTCTGGAAACACCATATATTTT,CASSPEGQTPSGNTIYF,TRBV28,NA,TRBJ1-3,NA
TGCAGCGTTGTGGAGGGCGGTGTGTTGGAGGGAGCTTTCTTT,CSVVEGGVLEGAFF,TRBV29-1,NA,TRBJ1-1,NA
TGTGCCAGCAGCCTGCCCTTAGGCAGGGCTAAAGGCTACACCTTC,CASSLPLGRAKGYTF,TRBV7-8,NA,TRBJ1-2,NA
TGTGCCAGCAGCCCCCGGACTGGGAACACTGAAGCTTTCTTT,CASSPRTGNTEAFF,TRBV9,NA,TRBJ1-1,NA
TGCGCCACCAACGTCCCGGGACAGGGGGCCGACACCGGGGAGCTGTTTTTT,CATNVPGQGADTGELFF,TRBV10-2,NA,TRBJ2-2,TRBD1
TGTGCCAGCAGCTTAAACCCAGGGGCCGCTTACGAGCAGTACTTC,CASSLNPGAAYEQYF,TRBV7-2,NA,TRBJ2-7,NA
TGTGCCAGCAGTCATACAGGGGCTGAGCAGTTCTTC,CASSHTGAEQFF,TRBV6-6,NA,TRBJ2-1,TRBD1
TGCGCCAGCAGCGGGGACAGGGGGCGTTGGACTGAAGCTTTCTTT,CASSGDRGRWTEAFF,TRBV5-1,NA,TRBJ1-1,TRBD1
TGTGCCACCACCCAATCTGGACAGGGCCAAAACTATGGCTACACCTTC,CATTQSGQGQNYGYTF,TRBV15,NA,TRBJ1-2,TRBD1
TGTGCCAGCAGTTTACCTGACAGGGGAGAACAAGAGACCCAGTACTTC,CASSLPDRGEQETQYF,TRBV28,once,TRBJ2-5,TRBD1
TGTGCACTCGGGGGGCGAACCGGGGAGCTGTTTTTT,CALGGRTGELFF,TRBV12-3/TRBV12-4,few,TRBJ2-2,NA
TGTGCCAGCAGCTCCTTATGGAACACTGAAGCTTTCTTT,CASSSLWNTEAFF,TRBV11-2,NA,TRBJ1-1,NA
TGTGCCAGCAGCTCTCTGACAGGGGGATACGCTCAGCCCCAGCATTTT,CASSSLTGGYAQPQHF,TRBV5-6,NA,TRBJ1-5,TRBD1
TGTGCCAGCAGCCACACGGCTGGGGGACTGAACACCGGGGAGCTGTTTTTT,CASSHTAGGLNTGELFF,TRBV4-2,NA,TRBJ2-2,NA